The 22 T cell receptor beta chains listed next were all sequenced from one sample in a study of T cell changes during pregnancy in multiple sclerosis. Clones were sequenced by immunoSEQ multiplex PCR, and TCRdb holds only the in-frame ones, with some missing. The sample consists of around 96,000 clones, over 85% of them appearing once. This sample comprised peripheral blood, obtained after pregnancy. The receptors here all came from a female donor in good health, enrolled as a control in a pregnancy study.

The V gene is TRBV27, the J gene TRBJ2-7, with D possibly being TRBD1 (6 bases). The V gene's germline CDR1 is MNHEY and CDR2 SMNVEV (reference sequence). The CDR3 runs to 12 residues. V lost 9 bases and J 1 base, leaving 10 bases between the germline ends. Here the CDR3 DNA reads TGTGCCAGGTACAGGGCATCCTACGAGCAGTACTTC. This sequence encodes CARYRASYEQYF.

This chain joins TRBV2 and TRBJ2-2; D uncertain. The V gene's germline CDR1 is SNHLY and CDR2 FYNNEI. Trimming shortened V by 4 bases and J by 1 base, and 7 bases separated the two germline ends. This CDR3 has 14 residues. As DNA, the CDR3 is TGTGCCAGCAGTGGTCGACTGAACACCGGGGAGCTGTTTTTT. It is translated as CASSGRLNTGELFF.

This chain links TRBV7-2 with TRBJ1-1; a possible D gene is TRBD1 (5 bases). Trimming removed 4 bases at V and 5 bases at J, with 14 bases between. Germline-derived CDR1 and CDR2 are SGHTA and FQGNSA. The CDR3 is 14 residues long. The CDR3 region is CASSSTPGETEAFF. The DNA for the CDR3 is TGTGCCAGCAGCTCCACGCCGGGGGAGACTGAAGCTTTCTTT.

The chain is built from TRBV5-6 and TRBJ1-5; D possibly corresponds to TRBD1 (5 bases). V lost 0 bases and J lost 4, with 8 bases in between. The CDR3 has 14 amino acids. Germline V gene lookup returns CDR1 SGHDT and CDR2 YYEEEE. The CDR3 DNA follows: TGTGCCAGCAGCTTGGGGACAACAAATCAGCCCCAGCATTTT. Amino acids: CASSLGTTNQPQHF. Together with reference TRBV5-6 and TRBJ1-5, the CDR3 gives the full variable domain: DAGVTQSPTHLIKTRGQQVTLRCSPKSGHDTVSWYQQALGQGPQFIFQYYEEEERQRGNFPDRFSGHQFPNYSSELNVNALLLGDSALYLCASSLGTTNQPQHFGDGTRLSIL.

The rearrangement links TRBV5-6 to TRBJ1-5; no clear D gene. Germline CDR1 is SGHDT and CDR2 is YYEEEE. The CDR3 extends over 15 amino acids. V was pared by 2 bases and J by 0 bases, with 9 bases between. CDR3 amino acids: CASSLEGYSNQPQHF. DNA of the CDR3: TGTGCCAGCAGCTTAGAGGGATATAGCAATCAGCCCCAGCATTTT.

This chain links TRBV4-1 with TRBJ2-6; D might be TRBD2 (5 bases). The germline V and J ends were trimmed by 0 bases and 0 bases, with 15 bases remaining between them. The CDR3 is made up of 19 amino acids. Per the germline V gene, CDR1 is MGHRA and CDR2 is YSYEKL. The CDR3 here is CASSQDRATIVSGANVLTF. CDR3 coding DNA: TGCGCCAGCAGCCAAGATAGGGCGACTATTGTCTCTGGGGCCAACGTCCTGACTTTC.

The chain employs TRBV23-1 and TRBJ2-7, with a possible D match to TRBD1 (8 bases). TRBV23-1 is designated an ORF whose function remains uncertain. The CDR3 totals 16 residues. The V end lost 4 bases, the J end lost 0 bases, and 16 bases lay between the germline ends. The CDR3 nucleotides read TGCGCCAGCAGTCGGGCGGGGGACAGGTTCTCCTACGAGCAGTACTTC. It codes for CASSRAGDRFSYEQYF.

This clone was counted only a few times. CDR3 in amino acids: CASGGQYNQPQHF. CDR3 sequence (DNA): TGTGCCAGTGGAGGACAGTACAATCAGCCCCAGCATTTT. V is TRBV6-5 and J is TRBJ1-5; D is possibly TRBD1 (6 bases). Trimming cost V 9 bases and J 3 bases, with 12 bases left between them. CDR1 and CDR2 (germline): MNHEY, SVGAGI. The CDR3 totals 13 residues.

The J gene is TRBJ2-7, the V gene TRBV5-4; perhaps TRBD2 as D (6 bases). With 0 bases removed from V and 6 bases from J, the gap between germline ends came to 22 bases. Germline V gene lookup returns CDR1 SGHNT and CDR2 YYREEE (reference sequence). The CDR3 sequence is 17 residues long. The CDR3 spells CASSLGLVTRRLSEQYF. In nucleotides, the CDR3 is TGTGCCAGCAGCTTGGGACTAGTAACCCGGCGTTTGTCCGAGCAGTACTTC.

The gene calls are TRBV7-2 and TRBJ1-5; 7 positions match TRBD1. V trimming: 2 bases; J trimming: 7 bases; junction bases outside the gene matches: 5. Per the germline V gene, CDR1 is SGHTA and CDR2 is FQGNSA. CDR3 size: 14 residues. CDR3 in amino acids: CASSLRQGNQPQHF. DNA for the CDR3: TGTGCCAGCAGCTTAAGACAGGGAAACCAGCCCCAGCATTTT.

The rearrangement joins TRBV7-8 to TRBJ2-7; no definite D call. The CDR3 contains 11 residues. The germline V gene has CDR1 SGHVS and CDR2 FQNEAQ. V lost 3 bases to trimming and J lost 5 bases, with 5 bases between them. The CDR3 DNA sequence: TGTGCCAGCAGCTTTTACAACGAGCAGTACTTC. It encodes CASSFYNEQYF.

The gene calls are TRBV27 and TRBJ2-1; no clear D gene. The length of the CDR3 is 16 residues. V was shortened by 2 bases and J by 3 bases, with 14 bases between the two germline ends. Germline assignment: CDR1 MNHEY and CDR2 SMNVEV (reference sequence). CDR3 region: CASSLRSPPSYNEQFF. The DNA of the CDR3 is TGTGCCAGCAGTTTAAGGTCCCCCCCTAGCTACAATGAGCAGTTCTTC.

The chain has TRBV27 and TRBJ2-7, with no clear D. CDR3 size: 13 residues. Deletions cut 5 bases from V and 0 bases from J, with 8 bases between. Germline CDR1 is MNHEY and CDR2 is SMNVEV (reference sequence). The CDR3, as DNA: TGTGCCAGCAGTATCACAATCTCCTACGAGCAGTACTTC. Encoded protein: CASSITISYEQYF.

This clone was counted between two and nine times. J is TRBJ2-3 and V is TRBV4-2, with 9 bases matching TRBD2. The CDR3 is 15 amino acids. CDR1 is LGHNA and CDR2 is YNFKEQ in the germline V gene. V trimming: 1 base; J trimming: 2 bases; junction bases outside the gene matches: 1. The CDR3 reads CASSQGTSDTDTQYF. DNA of the CDR3: TGTGCCAGCAGCCAAGGGACTAGCGACACAGATACGCAGTATTTT.

The chain couples TRBV5-1 to TRBJ2-5; 10 bases align to TRBD1. CDR1 and CDR2 (germline): SGHRS, YFSETQ. The J segment lost 5 bases and the V segment lost 4 bases, leaving 14 bases of the junction unmatched. The CDR3 length is 17 residues. The CDR3 DNA reads as TGCGCCAGCAGCCCCGGGACAGGGGTGAGGGGCGGGGAGACCCAGTACTTC. This translates into CASSPGTGVRGGETQYF.

V and J are TRBV28 and TRBJ2-7, with D tentatively TRBD1 (7 bases). CDR1 and CDR2 (germline): MDHEN, SYDVKM. The germline V and J ends were trimmed by 4 bases and 9 bases, with 19 bases remaining between them. The CDR3 is 14 residues long. CDR3 in amino acids: CASSSPGGPLGQYF. The CDR3 bases are TGTGCCAGCAGTTCCCCAGGGGGGCCCTTGGGGCAGTACTTC.

The rearrangement joins TRBV6-5 to TRBJ2-7; D call uncertain. V lost 0 bases and J lost 5, with 11 bases in between. There are 14 residues in the CDR3. CDR1 and CDR2 (germline): MNHEY, SVGAGI. CDR3 sequence (DNA): TGTGCCAGCAGTTACTCGCTGTTCCGCGACGAGCAGTACTTC. Translated: CASSYSLFRDEQYF.

CDR3 in amino acids: CASSLGASGNQETQYF. The CDR3 coding sequence is TGCGCCAGCAGCTTGGGGGCCTCCGGGAACCAAGAGACCCAGTACTTC. The chain has TRBV5-1 and TRBJ2-5; possible D gene TRBD2, 5 bases. Trimming shortened V by 0 bases and J by 0 bases, and 12 bases separated the two germline ends. The CDR3 is 16 amino acids. CDR1 and CDR2 (germline): SGHRS, YFSETQ.

V usage is TRBV7-6 and J usage is TRBJ2-1; 12 bases map to TRBD2. This CDR3 region has 16 residues. Germline V lookup: CDR1 SGHVS, CDR2 FNYEAQ. V dropped 4 bases and J dropped 6; count of bases not matched to a gene: 7. This CDR3 reads CASSSRLAGEVNEQFF. In nucleotides, the CDR3 is TGTGCCAGCAGCTCCCGACTAGCGGGAGAGGTCAATGAGCAGTTCTTC.

The chain has TRBV28 and TRBJ1-5; TRBD1 matches 12 bases. The CDR3 length is 17 residues. Germline V CDR1 and CDR2: MDHEN, SYDVKM. With 0 bases clipped from V and 9 bases from J, the junction kept 9 bases outside the gene matches. CDR3 amino acids: CASSLWRGGTGGGPQHF. The DNA for the CDR3 is TGTGCCAGCAGTTTATGGAGGGGAGGGACAGGGGGCGGGCCCCAGCATTTT.

CDR3 DNA: TGTGCCAGCAGCTTAAAAGGAGACGAGCAGTACTTC. Translated, it gives CASSLKGDEQYF. The rearrangement links TRBV7-8 to TRBJ2-7; the D is unclear. The V gene's germline CDR1 is SGHVS and CDR2 FQNEAQ. This CDR3 contains 12 residues. Trimming removed 2 bases at V and 5 bases at J, with 7 bases between. Drawing the rest from reference TRBV7-8 and TRBJ2-7, the complete variable domain is GAGVSQSPRYKVAKRGQDVALRCDPISGHVSLFWYQQALGQGPEFLTYFQNEAQLDKSGLPSDRFFAERPEGSVSTLKIQRTQQEDSAVYLCASSLKGDEQYFGPGTRLTVT.

The rearrangement links TRBV6-4 to TRBJ2-3, with D hard to call. Germline V gene data show CDR1 as MRHNA and CDR2 as SNTAGT. This CDR3 comprises 11 residues. The V end was cut by 2 bases, the J end by 11 bases, with 8 bases between. In DNA form, the CDR3 reads TGTGCCAGCAGTGACCTACGACAGCAGTATTTT. This gives the protein CASSDLRQQYF.